This TCR beta chain was sequenced during a study of T cell changes during pregnancy in multiple sclerosis. Sequencing was performed with immunoSEQ multiplex PCR; in TCRdb, only in-frame clones are kept and a portion is missing. The table lists roughly 60,000 clones, roughly 95% of them singletons, with approximately 0.36% in the top ten. V was clipped by 4 bases and J by 5 bases, with 14 bases between them. Germline V gives CDR1 SGHDN, CDR2 FVKESK. The CDR3 is made up of 14 amino acids. The rearrangement uses TRBV14 and TRBJ1-2; possibly TRBD1 for D (5 bases). Material: CD4+ T cells from peripheral blood mononuclear cells, obtained before pregnancy. The receptor was derived from a female donor with multiple sclerosis, enrolled in a pregnancy study. CDR3 coding DNA: TGTGCCAGCAGCCCGAGCCGGGGGAGGTATGGCTACACCTTC. Amino acids: CASSPSRGRYGYTF.